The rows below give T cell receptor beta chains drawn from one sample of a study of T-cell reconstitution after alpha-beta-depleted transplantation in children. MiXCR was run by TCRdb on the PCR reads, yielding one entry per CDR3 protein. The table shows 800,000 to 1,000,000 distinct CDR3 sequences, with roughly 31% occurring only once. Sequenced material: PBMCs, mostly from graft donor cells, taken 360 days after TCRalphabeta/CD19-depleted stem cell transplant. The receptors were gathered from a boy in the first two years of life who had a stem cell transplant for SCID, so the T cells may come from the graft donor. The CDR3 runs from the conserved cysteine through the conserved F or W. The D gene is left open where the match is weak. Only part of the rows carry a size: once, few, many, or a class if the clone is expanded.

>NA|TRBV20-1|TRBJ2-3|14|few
CSAPRTAFGDTQYF
TGCAGTGCCCCCCGGACCGCCTTCGGAGATACGCAGTATTTT
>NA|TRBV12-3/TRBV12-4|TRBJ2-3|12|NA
CARSKITDTQYF
TGTGCCAGAAGTAAAATCACAGATACGCAGTATTTT
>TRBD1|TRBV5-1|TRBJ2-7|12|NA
CASSPDRGRMYF
TGCGCCAGCAGCCCCGACAGGGGGCGCATGTACTTC
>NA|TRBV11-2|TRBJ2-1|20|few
CASSLEYGKTRQPWTDEQFF
TGTGCCAGCAGCTTAGAATACGGTAAAACTCGGCAGCCATGGACAGATGAGCAGTTCTTC
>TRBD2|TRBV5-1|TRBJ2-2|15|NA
CASSLVGGASGELFF
TGCGCCAGCAGCTTGGTCGGGGGGGCGTCCGGGGAGCTGTTTTTT
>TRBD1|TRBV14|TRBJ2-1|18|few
CASSQGLPPGQGYNEQFF
TGTGCCAGCAGCCAAGGTCTCCCCCCGGGACAGGGATACAATGAGCAGTTCTTC
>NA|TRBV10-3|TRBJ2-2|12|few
CAISQGLGELFF
TGTGCCATCAGCCAGGGGCTCGGGGAGCTGTTTTTT
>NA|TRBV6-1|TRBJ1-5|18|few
CASRARQALLDSNQPQHF
TGTGCCAGCAGGGCCCGACAGGCACTACTTGATAGCAATCAGCCCCAGCATTTT
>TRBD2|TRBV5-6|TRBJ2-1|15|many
CASSLALAGHNEQFF
TGTGCCAGCAGCTTGGCCCTAGCGGGCCACAATGAGCAGTTCTTC
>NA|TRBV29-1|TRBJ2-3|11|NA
CSVATTDTQYF
TGCAGCGTGGCAACTACAGATACGCAGTATTTT
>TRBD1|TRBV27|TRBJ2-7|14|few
CASRQTGGTYEQYF
TGTGCCAGCAGGCAGACAGGGGGAACCTACGAGCAGTACTTC
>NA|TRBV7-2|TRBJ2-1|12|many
CASSFRRDEQFF
TGTGCCAGCAGCTTTCGGCGGGATGAGCAGTTCTTC
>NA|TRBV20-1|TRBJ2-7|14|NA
CSAELRGVDSEQYF
TGCAGTGCTGAACTCAGGGGAGTGGACTCCGAGCAGTACTTC
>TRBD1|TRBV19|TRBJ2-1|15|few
CASSLFPTGNNEQFF
TGTGCCAGTAGTTTGTTTCCGACAGGGAACAATGAGCAGTTCTTC
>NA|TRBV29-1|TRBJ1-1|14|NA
CSVGPGGWDTEAFF
TGCAGCGTTGGCCCAGGTGGATGGGACACTGAAGCTTTCTTT
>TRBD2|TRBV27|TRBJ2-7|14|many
CASSWTSGGYEQYF
TGTGCCAGCAGTTGGACTAGCGGGGGATACGAGCAGTACTTC
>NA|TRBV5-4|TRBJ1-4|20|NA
CASSYGGTSTLIATNEKLFF
TGTGCCAGCAGCTACGGTGGGACATCCACTCTCATCGCAACTAATGAAAAACTGTTTTTT
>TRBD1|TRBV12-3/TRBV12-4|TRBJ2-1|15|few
CASSSTDRGDNEQFF
TGTGCCAGCAGTTCGACAGACAGGGGAGACAATGAGCAGTTCTTC
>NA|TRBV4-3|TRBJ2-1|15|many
CASSRVAVSYNEQFF
TGCGCCAGCAGCCGAGTAGCGGTCTCCTACAATGAGCAGTTCTTC
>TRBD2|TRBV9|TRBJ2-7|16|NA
CASSPSSGGSSYEQYF
TGTGCCAGCAGCCCATCATCGGGGGGGAGCTCCTACGAGCAGTACTTC
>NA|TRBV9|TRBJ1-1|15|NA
CASSVSGLRVTEAFF
TGTGCCAGCAGCGTATCGGGCCTGCGAGTCACTGAAGCTTTCTTT
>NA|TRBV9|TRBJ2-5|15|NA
CASSVGTGREETQYF
TGTGCCAGCAGCGTAGGTACAGGACGAGAAGAGACCCAGTACTTC
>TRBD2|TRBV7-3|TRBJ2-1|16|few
CASSLLAGGRHNEQFF
TGTGCCAGCAGCCTACTAGCGGGGGGGCGCCACAATGAGCAGTTCTTC
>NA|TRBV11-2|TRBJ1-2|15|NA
CASSLGEGINYGYTF
TGTGCCAGCAGCTTAGGTGAAGGGATTAACTATGGCTACACCTTC
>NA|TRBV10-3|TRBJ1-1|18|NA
CAISGGLGGPGEGNEAFF
TGTGCCATCAGCGGGGGGTTAGGCGGCCCAGGGGAAGGGAATGAAGCTTTCTTT
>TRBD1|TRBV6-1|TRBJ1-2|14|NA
CASSGTGSPYGYTF
TGTGCCAGCAGTGGGACAGGTTCCCCTTATGGCTACACCTTC
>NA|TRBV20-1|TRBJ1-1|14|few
CSAREHRGDTEAFF
TGCAGTGCTAGAGAACACCGAGGGGACACTGAAGCTTTCTTT
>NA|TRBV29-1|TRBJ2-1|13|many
CSALLLGSNGQFF
TGCAGCGCACTCTTACTAGGTTCCAACGGGCAGTTCTTC
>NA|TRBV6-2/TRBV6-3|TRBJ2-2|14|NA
CASSYPPKAGELFF
TGTGCCAGCAGTTACCCACCCAAGGCCGGGGAGCTGTTTTTT
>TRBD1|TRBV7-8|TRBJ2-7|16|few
CASSLGLGQGSYEQYF
TGTGCCAGCAGCTTAGGACTGGGACAGGGTTCCTACGAGCAGTACTTC
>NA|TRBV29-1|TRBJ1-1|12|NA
CSVEDLITEAFF
TGCAGCGTTGAAGATCTTATCACTGAAGCTTTCTTT
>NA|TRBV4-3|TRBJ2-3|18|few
CASSLRPKPGPTRDTQYF
TGCGCCAGCAGCCTCAGGCCAAAACCGGGTCCTACGCGAGATACGCAGTATTTT
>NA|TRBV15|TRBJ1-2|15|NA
CATSRDGAAPYGYTF
TGTGCCACCAGCAGAGATGGGGCAGCCCCGTATGGCTACACCTTC